Listed below are T cell receptor beta chains from one sample, sequenced in a study of blood T cell repertoires in COVID-19. Produced via immunoSEQ multiplex PCR; TCRdb's table is partial and in-frame only. The profile shows approximately 170,000 clones, about nine tenths of them singletons. Sequencing used peripheral blood. Receptor source: a woman aged 60-75 years with COVID-19, enrolled during active disease. Each CDR3 is given with its conserved first and last residue. D genes are given only for firm matches. Clone size is given for some rows only: seen once, a few or many times, or a class if the clone is expanded.

J: TRBJ1-1; V: TRBV5-1; length: 14; size: .; D: TRBD1; CDR3: CASRQGQGISEAFF; DNA: TGCGCCAGCCGCCAGGGACAGGGCATCTCTGAAGCTTTCTTT
J: TRBJ2-7; V: TRBV6-5; length: 14; size: once; D: .; CDR3: CASSYTRSSYEQYF; DNA: TGTGCCAGCAGTTATACGAGAAGCTCCTACGAGCAGTACTTC
J: TRBJ1-2; V: TRBV4-3; length: 13; size: .; D: .; CDR3: CASSLRGNYGYTF; DNA: TGCGCCAGCAGCCTTAGGGGTAACTATGGCTACACCTTC
J: TRBJ1-3; V: TRBV3-1/TRBV3-2; length: 15; size: .; D: TRBD1; CDR3: CASSQVPGGGNTIYF; DNA: TGTGCCAGCAGCCAAGTCCCAGGGGGTGGAAACACCATATATTTT
J: TRBJ2-7; V: TRBV29-1; length: 10; size: .; D: .; CDR3: CSVFLQEEYF; DNA: TGCAGCGTTTTTCTTCAGGAAGAGTACTTC
J: TRBJ2-3; V: TRBV13; length: 17; size: .; D: TRBD2; CDR3: CASSFRGAGGSPDTQYF; DNA: TGTGCCAGCAGCTTTAGGGGAGCGGGAGGTTCCCCAGATACGCAGTATTTT
J: TRBJ2-1; V: TRBV6-6; length: 15; size: .; D: .; CDR3: CASSYLPAGNNEQFF; DNA: TGTGCCAGCAGTTACTTGCCGGCAGGGAACAATGAGCAGTTCTTC
J: TRBJ1-5; V: TRBV6-6; length: 15; size: .; D: .; CDR3: CASSYSNSARQPQHF; DNA: TGTGCCAGCAGTTACTCAAATAGTGCTCGTCAGCCCCAGCATTTT
J: TRBJ1-2; V: TRBV30; length: 13; size: .; D: .; CDR3: CAWSVGANYGYTF; DNA: TGTGCCTGGAGTGTGGGGGCAAACTATGGCTACACCTTC
J: TRBJ2-7; V: TRBV7-2; length: 15; size: .; D: .; CDR3: CASSLSPGQSYEQYF; DNA: TGTGCCAGCAGCTTAAGCCCAGGACAGTCCTACGAGCAGTACTTC
J: TRBJ2-2; V: TRBV10-3; length: 13; size: .; D: TRBD2; CDR3: CAIMPSGSGELFF; DNA: TGTGCCATCATGCCTAGCGGGTCCGGGGAGCTGTTTTTT
J: TRBJ1-1; V: TRBV11-1; length: 13; size: .; D: .; CDR3: CASSLVNDRKAFF; DNA: TGTGCCAGCAGCTTAGTTAACGACAGGAAAGCTTTCTTT
J: TRBJ1-6; V: TRBV2; length: 15; size: .; D: .; CDR3: CASSAGRVQNSPLHF; DNA: TGTGCCAGCAGTGCAGGCAGGGTGCAAAATTCACCCCTCCACTTT
J: TRBJ1-2; V: TRBV7-7; length: 13; size: few; D: .; CDR3: CASSPPRENGYTF; DNA: TGTGCTAGCAGCCCCCCAAGGGAGAATGGCTACACCTTC
J: TRBJ1-5; V: TRBV28; length: 16; size: .; D: .; CDR3: CASSDLQGRGNQPQHF; DNA: TGTGCCAGCAGTGACCTACAGGGACGGGGCAATCAGCCCCAGCATTTT
J: TRBJ1-6; V: TRBV5-1; length: 15; size: .; D: TRBD1; CDR3: CASSLAGQGNSPLHF; DNA: TGCGCCAGCAGCTTGGCGGGACAGGGGAATTCACCCCTCCACTTT
J: TRBJ2-7; V: TRBV15; length: 16; size: .; D: TRBD1; CDR3: CATSRGDSGTDYEQYF; DNA: TGTGCCACCAGCAGGGGGGACAGCGGAACCGACTACGAGCAGTACTTC
J: TRBJ1-1; V: TRBV7-3; length: 14; size: .; D: .; CDR3: CASSLTGLNTEAFF; DNA: TGTGCCAGCAGCTTGACAGGATTGAACACTGAAGCTTTCTTT
J: TRBJ1-6; V: TRBV5-4; length: 14; size: .; D: .; CDR3: CASSLGTWNSPLHF; DNA: TGTGCCAGCAGCTTGGGGACATGGAATTCACCCCTCCACTTT
J: TRBJ1-2; V: TRBV4-3; length: 12; size: once; D: .; CDR3: CASSDQGRGYTF; DNA: TGCGCCAGCAGCGACCAGGGTCGTGGCTACACCTTC
J: TRBJ1-2; V: TRBV25-1; length: 16; size: .; D: .; CDR3: CASSVSSGRLFYGYTF; DNA: TGTGCCAGCAGCGTGTCGTCGGGGAGGCTTTTCTATGGCTACACCTTC
J: TRBJ2-1; V: TRBV19; length: 16; size: once; D: .; CDR3: CASSITTFIGNNEQFF; DNA: TGTGCCAGTAGTATAACGACGTTTATCGGGAACAATGAGCAGTTCTTC
J: TRBJ1-4; V: TRBV19; length: 12; size: .; D: .; CDR3: CASSWARSGLFF; DNA: TGTGCCAGTAGTTGGGCAAGAAGCGGACTGTTTTTT
J: TRBJ1-3; V: TRBV7-2; length: 16; size: few; D: .; CDR3: CASSSLAGLSGNTIYF; DNA: TGTGCCAGCAGCAGCTTAGCAGGGTTAAGTGGAAACACCATATATTTT
J: TRBJ2-7; V: TRBV6-6; length: 14; size: .; D: TRBD1; CDR3: CASRTGQGDYEQYF; DNA: TGTGCCAGCAGGACCGGACAGGGAGATTACGAGCAGTACTTC
J: TRBJ1-1; V: TRBV7-2; length: 16; size: few; D: .; CDR3: CASSPYVGPRGTEAFF; DNA: TGTGCCAGCAGCCCGTATGTAGGCCCTAGGGGCACTGAAGCTTTCTTT
J: TRBJ1-1; V: TRBV6-5; length: 15; size: .; D: .; CDR3: CASSYSIAGRTEAFF; DNA: TGTGCCAGCAGTTACTCGATCGCAGGTCGGACTGAAGCTTTCTTT
J: TRBJ2-3; V: TRBV24-1; length: 13; size: .; D: .; CDR3: CATKSVAVDTQYF; DNA: TGTGCCACCAAGAGTGTAGCGGTAGATACGCAGTATTTT